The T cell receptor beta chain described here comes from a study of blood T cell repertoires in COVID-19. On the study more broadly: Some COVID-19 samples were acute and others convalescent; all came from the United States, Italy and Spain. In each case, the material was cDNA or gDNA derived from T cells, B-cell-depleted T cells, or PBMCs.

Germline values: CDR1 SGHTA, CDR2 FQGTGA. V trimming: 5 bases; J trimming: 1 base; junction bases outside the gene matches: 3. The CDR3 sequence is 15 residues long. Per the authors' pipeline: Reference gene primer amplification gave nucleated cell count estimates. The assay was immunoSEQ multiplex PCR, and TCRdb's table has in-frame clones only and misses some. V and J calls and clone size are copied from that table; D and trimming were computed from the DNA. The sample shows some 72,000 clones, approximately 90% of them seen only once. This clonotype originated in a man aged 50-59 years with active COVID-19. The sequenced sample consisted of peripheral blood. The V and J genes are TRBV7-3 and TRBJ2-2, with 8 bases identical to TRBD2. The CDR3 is CASSPLAENTGELFF. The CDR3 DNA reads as TGTGCCAGCAGCCCACTAGCGGAGAACACCGGGGAGCTGTTTTTT.